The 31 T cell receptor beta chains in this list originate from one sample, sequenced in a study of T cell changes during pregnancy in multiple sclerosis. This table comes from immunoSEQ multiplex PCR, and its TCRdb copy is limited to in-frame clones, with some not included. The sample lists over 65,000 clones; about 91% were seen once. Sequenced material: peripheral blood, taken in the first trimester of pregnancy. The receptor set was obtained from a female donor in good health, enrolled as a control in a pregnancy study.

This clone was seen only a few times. In DNA, the CDR3 is TGTGCCAGCAGCGTCAACCGGGACTCCGAGCAGTACTTC. Its translation is CASSVNRDSEQYF. The chain joins TRBV7-6 to TRBJ2-7; D is perhaps TRBD2 (6 bases). The CDR3 has 13 amino acids. Germline CDR1 SGHVS, CDR2 FNYEAQ. V shed 5 bases and J shed 6 bases, with 14 bases lying between them.

CDR3 in amino acids: CASSQGRDRAYEQYF. The DNA for the CDR3 is TGCGCCAGCAGCCAAGGTAGGGACAGGGCCTACGAGCAGTACTTC. This rearrangement joins TRBV4-1 to TRBJ2-7; 9 bases map to TRBD1. Germline V CDR1 and CDR2: MGHRA, YSYEKL. V lost 1 base to trimming and J lost 2 bases; unmatched junction nucleotides: 3. CDR3 length equals 15 residues.

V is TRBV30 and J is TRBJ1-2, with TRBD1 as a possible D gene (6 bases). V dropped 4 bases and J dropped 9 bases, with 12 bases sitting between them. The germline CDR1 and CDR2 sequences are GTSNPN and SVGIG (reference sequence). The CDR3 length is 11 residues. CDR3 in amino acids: CAWKVGGSYTF. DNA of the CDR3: TGTGCCTGGAAAGTAGGGGGAAGCTACACCTTC. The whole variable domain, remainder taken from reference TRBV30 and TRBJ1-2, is SQTIHQWPATLVQPVGSPLSLECTVEGTSNPNLYWYRQAAGRGLQLLFYSVGIGQISSEVPQNLSASRPQDRQFILSSKKLLLSDSGFYLCAWKVGGSYTFGSGTRLTVV.

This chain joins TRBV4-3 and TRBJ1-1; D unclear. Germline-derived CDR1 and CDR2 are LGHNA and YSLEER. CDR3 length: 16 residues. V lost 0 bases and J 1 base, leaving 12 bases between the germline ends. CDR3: CASSQDPGVRNTEAFF. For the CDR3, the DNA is TGCGCCAGCAGCCAAGATCCGGGTGTACGGAACACTGAAGCTTTCTTT.

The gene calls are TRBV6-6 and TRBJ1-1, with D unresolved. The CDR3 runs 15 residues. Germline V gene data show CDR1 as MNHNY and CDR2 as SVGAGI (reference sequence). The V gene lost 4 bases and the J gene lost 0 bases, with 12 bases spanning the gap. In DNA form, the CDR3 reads TGTGCCAGCAGTTTTACGTCGTCAGTGAACACTGAAGCTTTCTTT. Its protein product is CASSFTSSVNTEAFF.

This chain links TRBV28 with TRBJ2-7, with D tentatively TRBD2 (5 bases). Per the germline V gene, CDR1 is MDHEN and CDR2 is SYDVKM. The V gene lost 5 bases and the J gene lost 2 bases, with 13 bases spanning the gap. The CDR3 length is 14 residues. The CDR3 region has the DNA TGTGCCAGCAGTCACCGACGGGGTACCTACGAGCAGTACTTC. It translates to CASSHRRGTYEQYF.

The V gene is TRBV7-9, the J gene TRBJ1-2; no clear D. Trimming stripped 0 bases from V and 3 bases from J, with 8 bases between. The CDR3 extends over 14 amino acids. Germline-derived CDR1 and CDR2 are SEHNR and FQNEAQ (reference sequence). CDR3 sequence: CASSLAGRDYGYTF. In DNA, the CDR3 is TGTGCCAGCAGCTTAGCTGGCCGGGACTATGGCTACACCTTC.

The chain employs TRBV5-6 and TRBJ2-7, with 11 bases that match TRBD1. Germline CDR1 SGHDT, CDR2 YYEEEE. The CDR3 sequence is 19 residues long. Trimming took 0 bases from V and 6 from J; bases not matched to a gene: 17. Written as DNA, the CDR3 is TGTGCCAGCAGCTTGGGGGGTTTGCCGGGACAGGGGGTTCGTGGCGAGCAGTACTTC. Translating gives CASSLGGLPGQGVRGEQYF.

The CDR3 loop is CASSVAQGADTGELFF. The CDR3 DNA reads as TGTGCCAGCAGCGTAGCCCAGGGGGCGGACACCGGGGAGCTGTTTTTT. This chain links TRBV9 with TRBJ2-2; 8 bases line up with TRBD1. The CDR3 is made up of 16 amino acids. The germline V gene encodes CDR1 SGDLS and CDR2 YYNGEE. V lost 0 bases and J lost 3; bases outside the gene matches: 4.

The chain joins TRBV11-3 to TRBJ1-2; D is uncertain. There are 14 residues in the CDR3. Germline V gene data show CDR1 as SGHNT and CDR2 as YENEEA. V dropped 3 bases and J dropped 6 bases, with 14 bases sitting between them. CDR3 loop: CASSLWKTGNGYTF. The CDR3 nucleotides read TGTGCCAGCAGCTTGTGGAAGACGGGTAATGGCTACACCTTC.

The CDR3 sequence is CASIRAVNEKLFF. The CDR3 DNA reads as TGTGCCAGTATCAGGGCCGTGAATGAAAAACTGTTTTTT. The chain has TRBV28 and TRBJ1-4; TRBD1 might be the D (5 bases). The ends were cut back, 9 bases at V and 5 bases at J, with 13 bases in the middle. CDR3 length: 13 residues. Germline loops: CDR1 MDHEN, CDR2 SYDVKM.

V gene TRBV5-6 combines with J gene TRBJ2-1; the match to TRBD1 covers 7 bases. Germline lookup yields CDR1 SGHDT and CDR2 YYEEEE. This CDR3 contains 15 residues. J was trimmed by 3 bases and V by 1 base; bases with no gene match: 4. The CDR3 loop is CASSLNRGSYNEQFF. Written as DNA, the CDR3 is TGTGCCAGCAGCTTGAACAGGGGTAGCTACAATGAGCAGTTCTTC.

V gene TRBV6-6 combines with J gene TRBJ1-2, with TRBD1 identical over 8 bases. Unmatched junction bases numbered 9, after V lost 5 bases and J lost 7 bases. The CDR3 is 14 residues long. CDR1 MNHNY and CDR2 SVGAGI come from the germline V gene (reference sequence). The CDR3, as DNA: TGTGCCAGCAGTGATGACAGGGGTGCTTTTGGCTACACCTTC. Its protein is CASSDDRGAFGYTF.

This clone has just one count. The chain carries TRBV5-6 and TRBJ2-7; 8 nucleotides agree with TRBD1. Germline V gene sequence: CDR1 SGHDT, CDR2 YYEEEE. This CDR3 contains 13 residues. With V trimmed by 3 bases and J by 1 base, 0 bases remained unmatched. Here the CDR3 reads CASSYRGSYEQYF. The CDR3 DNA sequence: TGTGCCAGCAGCTACAGGGGGTCCTACGAGCAGTACTTC.

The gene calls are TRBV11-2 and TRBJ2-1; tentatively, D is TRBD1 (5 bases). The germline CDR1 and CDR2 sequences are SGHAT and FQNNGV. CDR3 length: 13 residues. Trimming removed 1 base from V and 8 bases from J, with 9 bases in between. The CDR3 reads CASSLGVQDEQFF. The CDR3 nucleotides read TGTGCCAGCAGCTTAGGGGTACAGGATGAGCAGTTCTTC.

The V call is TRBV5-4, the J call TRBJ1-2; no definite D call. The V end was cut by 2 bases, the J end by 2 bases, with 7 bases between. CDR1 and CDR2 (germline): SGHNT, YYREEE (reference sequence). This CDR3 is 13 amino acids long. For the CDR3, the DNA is TGTGCCAGCAGCTTCGACACGAACTATGGCTACACCTTC. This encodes CASSFDTNYGYTF.

Written as DNA, the CDR3 is TGTGCCAGCAGCGTTGGGACAGCGAACGAGCAGTACTTC. Translated: CASSVGTANEQYF. The chain employs TRBV9 and TRBJ2-7; 7 positions agree with TRBD1. After removal of 2 bases from V and 5 bases from J, the junction contained 4 bases not matched to a gene. The CDR3 length is 13 residues. Germline loops: CDR1 SGDLS, CDR2 YYNGEE.

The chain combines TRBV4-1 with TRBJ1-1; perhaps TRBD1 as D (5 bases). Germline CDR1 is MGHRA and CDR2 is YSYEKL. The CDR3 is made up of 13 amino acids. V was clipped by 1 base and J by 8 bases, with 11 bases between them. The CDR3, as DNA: TGCGCCAGCAGCCAAGTTAAGGGACTCGAAGCTTTCTTT. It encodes CASSQVKGLEAFF.

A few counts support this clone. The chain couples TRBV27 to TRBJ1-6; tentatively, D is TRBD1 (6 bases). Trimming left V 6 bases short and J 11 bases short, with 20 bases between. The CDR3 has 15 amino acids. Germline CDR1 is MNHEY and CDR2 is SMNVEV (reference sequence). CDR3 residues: CASSLLRDKGTPLHF. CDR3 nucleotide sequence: TGTGCCAGCAGCCTCCTCCGGGACAAAGGTACACCCCTCCACTTT.

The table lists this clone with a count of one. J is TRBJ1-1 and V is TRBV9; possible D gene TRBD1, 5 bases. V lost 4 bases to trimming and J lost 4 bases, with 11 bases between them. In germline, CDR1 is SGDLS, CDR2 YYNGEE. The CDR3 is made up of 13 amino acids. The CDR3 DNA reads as TGTGCCAGCAGCAAGGGGCTAAGCACTGAAGCTTTCTTT. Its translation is CASSKGLSTEAFF.

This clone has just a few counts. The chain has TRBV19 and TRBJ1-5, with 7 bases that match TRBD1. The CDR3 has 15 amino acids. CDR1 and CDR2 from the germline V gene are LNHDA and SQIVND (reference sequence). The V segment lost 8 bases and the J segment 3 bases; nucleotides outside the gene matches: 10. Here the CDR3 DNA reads TGTGCCAGTTCGAAGCCGGGACAGAACAATCAGCCCCAGCATTTT. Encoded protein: CASSKPGQNNQPQHF.

Here the CDR3 DNA reads TGCAGCGTTGATGGCCCGGGACAGTCTTATGGCTACACCTTC. This encodes CSVDGPGQSYGYTF. The V and J genes are TRBV29-1 and TRBJ1-2; the match to TRBD1 covers 7 bases. From germline, CDR1 is SQVTM and CDR2 ANQGSEA. CDR3 length equals 14 residues. The J segment lost 5 bases and the V segment lost 3 bases, leaving 9 bases of the junction unmatched.

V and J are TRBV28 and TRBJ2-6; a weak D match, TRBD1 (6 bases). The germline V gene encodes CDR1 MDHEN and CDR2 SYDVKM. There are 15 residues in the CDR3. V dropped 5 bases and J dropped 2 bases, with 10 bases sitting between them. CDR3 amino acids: CASSPWTAGANVLTF. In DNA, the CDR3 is TGTGCCAGCAGTCCCTGGACAGCTGGGGCCAACGTCCTGACTTTC. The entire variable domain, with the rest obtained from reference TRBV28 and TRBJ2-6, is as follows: DVKVTQSSRYLVKRTGEKVFLECVQDMDHENMFWYRQDPGLGLRLIYFSYDVKMKEKGDIPEGYSVSREKKERFSLILESASTNQTSMYLCASSPWTAGANVLTFGAGSRLTVL.

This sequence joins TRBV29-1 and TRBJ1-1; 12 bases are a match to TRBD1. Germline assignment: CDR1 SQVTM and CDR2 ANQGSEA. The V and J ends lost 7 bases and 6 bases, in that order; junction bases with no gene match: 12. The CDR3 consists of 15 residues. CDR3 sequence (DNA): TGCAGCGCTGCCCGACCGGGACAGGGGGCGGCTGAAGCTTTCTTT. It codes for CSAARPGQGAAEAFF.

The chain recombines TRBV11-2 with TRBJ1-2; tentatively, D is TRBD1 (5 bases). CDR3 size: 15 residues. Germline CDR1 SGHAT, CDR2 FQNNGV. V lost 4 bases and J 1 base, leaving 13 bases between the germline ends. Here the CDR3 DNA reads TGTGCCAGCAGCTCGTATAAGGACAATAACTATGGCTACACCTTC. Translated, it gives CASSSYKDNNYGYTF. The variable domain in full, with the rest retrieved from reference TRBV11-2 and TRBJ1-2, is EAGVAQSPRYKIIEKRQSVAFWCNPISGHATLYWYQQILGQGPKLLIQFQNNGVVDDSQLPKDRFSAERLKGVDSTLKIQPAKLEDSAVYLCASSSYKDNNYGYTFGSGTRLTVV.

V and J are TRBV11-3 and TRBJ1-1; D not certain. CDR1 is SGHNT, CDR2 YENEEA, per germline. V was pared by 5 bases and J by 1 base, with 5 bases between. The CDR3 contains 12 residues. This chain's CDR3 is CASSHTNTEAFF. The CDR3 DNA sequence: TGTGCCAGCAGCCACACGAACACTGAAGCTTTCTTT.

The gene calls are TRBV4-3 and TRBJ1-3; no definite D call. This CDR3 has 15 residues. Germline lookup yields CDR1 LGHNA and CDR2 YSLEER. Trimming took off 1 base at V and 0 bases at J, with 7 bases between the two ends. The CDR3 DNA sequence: TGCGCCAGCAGCCAAGCTGGCTCCTCTGGAAACACCATATATTTT. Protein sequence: CASSQAGSSGNTIYF.

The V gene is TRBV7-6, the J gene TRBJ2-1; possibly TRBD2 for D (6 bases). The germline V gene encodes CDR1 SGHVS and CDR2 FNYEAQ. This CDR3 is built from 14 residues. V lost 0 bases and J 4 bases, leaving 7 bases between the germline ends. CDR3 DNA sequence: TGTGCCAGCAGCTTAGCGGCGGGGTACAATGAGCAGTTCTTC. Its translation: CASSLAAGYNEQFF.

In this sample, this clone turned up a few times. The CDR3 coding sequence is TGTGCCAGTCGCAGGGAGGTTGATAATTCACCCCTCCACTTT. Translated: CASRREVDNSPLHF. V is TRBV19 and J is TRBJ1-6, with D possibly TRBD1 on 5 matching bases. V was clipped by 8 bases and J by 5 bases, with 13 bases between them. The V gene's germline CDR1 is LNHDA and CDR2 SQIVND (reference sequence). This CDR3 has 14 amino acids.

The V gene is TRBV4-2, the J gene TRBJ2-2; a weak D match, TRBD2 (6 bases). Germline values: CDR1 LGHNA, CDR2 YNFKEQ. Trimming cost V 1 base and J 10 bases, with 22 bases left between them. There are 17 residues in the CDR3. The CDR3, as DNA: TGTGCCAGCAGCCAAGCGGGTGCGGGGACCCAGGACACGGAGCTGTTTTTT. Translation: CASSQAGAGTQDTELFF.

The CDR3 nucleotides are TGTGCCAGCGAAAGACAGGGAGGAGAGACCCAGTACTTC. This translates into CASERQGGETQYF. The chain is built from TRBV2 and TRBJ2-5; possibly TRBD1 for D (7 bases). Trimming took 8 bases from V and 4 from J, leaving 14 bases between them. CDR3 size: 13 residues. Germline lookup yields CDR1 SNHLY and CDR2 FYNNEI. Supplemented by reference TRBV2 and TRBJ2-5, the full variable domain reads EPEVTQTPSHQVTQMGQEVILRCVPISNHLYFYWYRQILGQKVEFLVSFYNNEISEKSEIFDDQFSVERPDGSNFTLKIRSTKLEDSAMYFCASERQGGETQYFGPGTRLLVL.